The sequence of this T cell receptor beta chain was determined in a study of cytomegalovirus exposure and HLA in healthy donors. In the PCR, 60 Vbeta and 13 Jbeta primers were used. Original analysis: Later analysis identified tens of millions of unique TCR beta chains, about 12 million shared. Measured with immunoSEQ multiplex PCR; TCRdb has only the in-frame clones, and not every one. The V and J calls and clone size come from that table; D and trimming were worked out from the DNA. The sample carries 200,000 to 250,000 clones, roughly 91% recorded once. For this clone: Its antigen remains unidentified.

Study-level results: The authors enumerated around 150 TCR beta chains as linked to cytomegalovirus. In all likelihood, a cluster of highly shared sequence variants was a sequencing artifact.

Per germline, CDR1 SGHDN and CDR2 FVKESK. The CDR3 sequence is 14 residues long. The ends were cut back, 0 bases at V and 4 bases at J, with 9 bases in the middle. The sequence was obtained from a woman aged 18 to 35 in good health and CMV-seronegative. Source material: PBMCs. This chain links TRBV14 with TRBJ2-5; TRBD2 is a possible D gene (5 bases). In nucleotides, the CDR3 is TGTGCCAGCAGCCAAGATCTACGGGGAGAGACCCAGTACTTC. Amino acids: CASSQDLRGETQYF.